This TCR beta chain was recovered during a study of blood T cell repertoires in COVID-19. Looking at the study overall: Samples taken during acute and convalescent COVID-19 were collected in the United States, Italy and Spain. In each case, the material was cDNA or gDNA derived from T cells, B-cell-depleted T cells, or PBMCs.

Study processing details: Researchers report that nucleated cell counts were estimated from reference gene primer amplification. The repertoire was sequenced with immunoSEQ multiplex PCR; TCRdb's copy has only in-frame clones and lacks some. That table is the source of V, J and clone size, and D and trimming were worked out from the DNA. Here the sample spans 65,000 to 70,000 clones, about nine tenths being singletons. The length of the CDR3 is 14 residues. Germline V CDR1 and CDR2: SGHTA, FQGNSA. V shed 5 bases, J shed 3 bases, and the junction held 5 bases outside the gene matches. The sequenced sample was peripheral blood. The chain couples TRBV7-2 to TRBJ1-2; TRBD1 matches 8 bases. The origin of this receptor is a man aged 50 or older with active COVID-19. This CDR3 is CASSLNRGDYGYTF. The CDR3 DNA is TGTGCCAGCAGCCTGAACAGGGGGGACTATGGCTACACCTTC. The full variable domain, completed using reference TRBV7-2 and TRBJ1-2, is GAGVSQSPSNKVTEKGKDVELRCDPISGHTALYWYRQSLGQGLEFLIYFQGNSAPDKSGLPSDRFSAERTGGSVSTLTIQRTQQEDSAVYLCASSLNRGDYGYTFGSGTRLTVV.